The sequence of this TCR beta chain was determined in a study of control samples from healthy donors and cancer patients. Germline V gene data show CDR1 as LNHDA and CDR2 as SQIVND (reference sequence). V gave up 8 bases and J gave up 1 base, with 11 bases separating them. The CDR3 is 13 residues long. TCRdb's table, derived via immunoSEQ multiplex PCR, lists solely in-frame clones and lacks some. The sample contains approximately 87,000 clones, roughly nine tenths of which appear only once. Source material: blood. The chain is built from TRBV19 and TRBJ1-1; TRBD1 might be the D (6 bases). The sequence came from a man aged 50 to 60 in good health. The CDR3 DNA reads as TGTGCCAGTTCCGGGACACCGAACACTGAAGCTTTCTTT. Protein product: CASSGTPNTEAFF.